This record concerns one T cell receptor (beta chain) sequence. Its antigen is not identified. Random hexamers were used to reverse transcribe an amount of roughly 0.45 to 1 ug RNA. With immunoSEQ multiplex PCR, TCR beta CDR3 was amplified across 54 Vbeta and 13 Jbeta. TCRdb reprocessed the immunoSEQ multiplex PCR reads with MiXCR, giving one entry per CDR3 protein. The table records 150,000 to 200,000 distinct CDR3 sequences, 95% of them present only once. The sample originates from a study of CD8 T cells in Susac syndrome. Study conclusions and caveats: As the study acknowledged, the number of individuals who were part of its TCR sequencing and HLA analysis was relatively small.

The germline gives CDR1 MNHNY, CDR2 SVGAGI (reference sequence). V lost 8 bases, J lost 7 bases, and 12 bases lay in between. This CDR3 has 11 amino acids. The authors negatively isolated CD8+ and CD4+ T cells and FACS-enriched TEMRA cells. The source material was CD8+ T cells from PBMCs. The receptor was derived from a human donor with multiple sclerosis. The chain recombines TRBV6-6 with TRBJ2-7; D not resolved. The CDR3 DNA follows: TGTGCCAGCGGGCCTCGGACGGAGCAGTACTTC. This encodes CASGPRTEQYF.